A selection of T cell receptor beta chains follows, all from one sample in a study of PD-1 blockade in classical Hodgkin lymphoma. Libraries were prepared by immunoSEQ multiplex PCR; TCRdb keeps only in-frame clonotypes and omits some of them. The sample shows some 93,000 clones, 92% of them seen only once. This material consisted of peripheral blood mononuclear cells (PBMCs), taken at baseline. These receptors were obtained from a human donor with classical Hodgkin lymphoma. Each CDR3 is given with its conserved first and last residue. The D gene is left open where the match is weak.

j_call d_call v_call cdr3_nt cdr3_aa
TRBJ2-5 - TRBV11-1 TGTGCCAGCAGCTTCTATAGTGAGGGGACCCAGTACTTC CASSFYSEGTQYF
TRBJ2-2 - TRBV9 TGTGCCAGCAGCGGCCCCTCGGCGAACACCGGGGAGCTGTTTTTT CASSGPSANTGELFF
TRBJ2-7 TRBD2 TRBV11-2 TGTGCCAGCAGCTCAGCGGGAGGGAGGTACGAGCAGTACTTC CASSSAGGRYEQYF
TRBJ2-2 TRBD1 TRBV5-1 TGCGCCAGCAGCTTGGGGACAGGGGGCAGCACCGGGGAGCTGTTTTTT CASSLGTGGSTGELFF
TRBJ2-3 TRBD2 TRBV28 TGTGCCAGCAGTTTATCACCGCGGGAGACCTCCACAGATACGCAGTATTTT CASSLSPRETSTDTQYF
TRBJ2-7 TRBD1 TRBV11-2 TGTGCCAGCAGCTCGCAGGGGGCGTTCGCCTACGAGCAGTACTTC CASSSQGAFAYEQYF
TRBJ2-7 - TRBV2 TGTGCCAGCGTTGGCTACGAGCAGTACTTC CASVGYEQYF
TRBJ1-5 - TRBV5-4 TGTGCCAGCAGCTTGGGGTGGGGTCAGCCCCAGCATTTT CASSLGWGQPQHF
TRBJ2-5 TRBD1 TRBV2 TGTGCCAGCAGTTGGGACAGGGCTACGAAGACCCAGTACTTC CASSWDRATKTQYF
TRBJ1-2 TRBD1 TRBV9 TGTGCCAGCAGCGATCATGTGAGGACAGGGTATACCTATGGCTACACCTTC CASSDHVRTGYTYGYTF
TRBJ2-1 TRBD2 TRBV5-1 TGCGCCAGCAGCTTTTTGGGAGGGCCAGGCAATGAGCAGTTCTTC CASSFLGGPGNEQFF
TRBJ2-1 TRBD2 TRBV14 TGTGCCAGCAGCCAAGGAAGCGGGAGGCCCTTTTGGAAGCAGTTCTTC CASSQGSGRPFWKQFF
TRBJ2-1 - TRBV27 TGTGCCAGCAGTACTCGGACAGCCCGGAGGGAGCAGTTCTTC CASSTRTARREQFF
TRBJ2-1 - TRBV28 TGTGCCAGCAGTTCCACAACTAGCTCCTACAATGAGCAGTTCTTC CASSSTTSSYNEQFF
TRBJ2-7 - TRBV6-5 TGTGCCAGCAGTTACTCTAGGGGTTTCACCTACGAGCAGTACTTC CASSYSRGFTYEQYF
TRBJ2-5 - TRBV5-1 TGCGCCAGCAGCTGGGGGACGACCAGGGGCCAAGAGACCCAGTACTTC CASSWGTTRGQETQYF
TRBJ2-5 - TRBV6-1 TGTGCCAGCAGTTTCTATGGGGGACAAGAGACCCAGTACTTC CASSFYGGQETQYF
TRBJ1-5 - TRBV6-1 TGTGCCAGCAGTGAAGCAGGGGCAGTCTGGGCCCAGCATTTT CASSEAGAVWAQHF
TRBJ2-1 TRBD1 TRBV9 TGTGCCAGCAGCACAGGGGTTAACTACAATGAGCAGTTCTTC CASSTGVNYNEQFF
TRBJ2-5 - TRBV10-2 TGCGCCAGCAGTGAAGCTGGTTGGGAGACCCAGTACTTC CASSEAGWETQYF
TRBJ1-4 - TRBV27 TGTGCCAGCAGTTTAGGGGGGACTAATGAAAAACTGTTTTTT CASSLGGTNEKLFF